This TCR beta chain comes out of a study of blood T cell repertoires in COVID-19. The repertoire was sequenced with immunoSEQ multiplex PCR; TCRdb's copy has only in-frame clones and lacks some. The sample carries about 16,000 clones, around nine tenths recorded once. V shed 1 base and J 1 base; nucleotides not matched to a gene: 8. Germline CDR1 reads LNHDA; CDR2 reads SQIVND (reference sequence). The CDR3 spans 17 residues. The source of this sequence is a human donor in a cohort sampled during active COVID-19. Sequencing used peripheral blood. The V call is TRBV19, the J call TRBJ1-1; TRBD1 aligns across 8 bases. This CDR3 reads CASSIARDRNSNTEAFF. In DNA form, the CDR3 reads TGTGCCAGTAGTATAGCCCGGGACAGGAATTCGAACACTGAAGCTTTCTTT.